These 29 T cell receptor beta chains were all obtained from the same sample, sequenced in a study of T cell repertoires in cytomegalovirus infection. TCRdb analysed the reads with MiXCR anew, one entry per CDR3 protein. Of 300,000 to 400,000 distinct CDR3 sequences in the sample, 25% to 30% were seen once. These receptors' targets are unknown. Source: cultured PBMCs, taken from culture after CMV antigen stimulation. The receptors shown here come from a human donor in good health (CMV status not recorded). Some clones in this sample may be carry-over from other donors' samples.

In its sample, this clonotype was seen many times. The chain uses TRBV18 and TRBJ2-4; weak D call: TRBD2 (7 bases). The length of the CDR3 is 17 residues. Trimming pared 4 bases from V and 5 bases from J, leaving 21 bases between. Germline CDR1 and CDR2: KGHSH and LQKENI. The DNA of the CDR3 is TGTGCCAGCTCACTCTCCGGAAGGGGGGGCCTGGAAAACATTCAGTACTTC. Translation gives CASSLSGRGGLENIQYF.

This chain joins TRBV6-2 or TRBV6-3 and TRBJ2-7; D is ambiguous. Trimming stripped 4 bases from V and 1 base from J, with 11 bases between. The CDR3 is 14 residues long. Germline V lookup: CDR1 MNHEY, CDR2 SVGEGT. CDR3 nucleotide sequence: TGTGCCAGCAGTTCGACGACACCATCCTACGAGCAGTACTTC. Encoded protein: CASSSTTPSYEQYF.

This clonotype was observed a handful of times. The chain has TRBV7-2 and TRBJ1-4, with D uncertain. Germline assignment: CDR1 SGHTA and CDR2 FQGNSA. This CDR3 has 16 amino acids. The V end lost 0 bases, the J end lost 0 bases, and 8 bases lay between the germline ends. In nucleotides, the CDR3 is TGTGCCAGCAGCTTAGCCCCCCTTGCAACTAATGAAAAACTGTTTTTT. Translating gives CASSLAPLATNEKLFF.

The genes are TRBV2 and TRBJ1-2; possibly TRBD1 for D (5 bases). Germline values: CDR1 SNHLY, CDR2 FYNNEI. Trimming stripped 6 bases from V and 1 base from J, with 15 bases between. The CDR3 has 15 residues. This CDR3 reads CASRASGAVNYGYTF. The CDR3 DNA reads as TGTGCCAGCAGGGCGAGTGGGGCCGTTAACTATGGCTACACCTTC.

V gene TRBV5-4 combines with J gene TRBJ2-7; D remains ambiguous. The CDR3 has 14 amino acids. In germline, CDR1 is SGHNT, CDR2 YYREEE (reference sequence). V was cut by 1 base and J by 5 bases, with 13 bases left in between. In nucleotides, the CDR3 is TGTGCCAGCAGCTTGCGGCTCGGGTCTCACGAGCAGTACTTC. It encodes CASSLRLGSHEQYF. Based on the CDR3 plus reference TRBV5-4 and TRBJ2-7, the full variable domain is ETGVTQSPTHLIKTRGQQVTLRCSSQSGHNTVSWYQQALGQGPQFIFQYYREEENGRGNFPPRFSGLQFPNYSSELNVNALELDDSALYLCASSLRLGSHEQYFGPGTRLTVT.

This clonotype turned up a few times. In nucleotides, the CDR3 is TGTGCCAGCAGGGACAGGGGAGGCACCGGGGAGCTGTTTTTT. As protein: CASRDRGGTGELFF. This chain joins TRBV27 and TRBJ2-2, with 9 bases aligning to TRBD1. Germline trimming cut 6 bases from V and 4 bases from J; bases unmatched to any gene: 3. Looked up from germline, CDR1 is MNHEY and CDR2 is SMNVEV (reference sequence). The CDR3 has 14 residues.

This clonotype turned up a few times. This chain links TRBV20-1 with TRBJ2-3, with a weak D call TRBD2 (6 bases). The V end was cut by 4 bases, the J end by 2 bases, with 13 bases between. The CDR3 sequence is 14 residues long. Germline CDR1 reads DFQATT; CDR2 reads SNEGSKA (reference sequence). The DNA of the CDR3 is TGCAGTGCTAAGAGGGGCGGGGACACAGATACGCAGTATTTT. Protein sequence: CSAKRGGDTDTQYF.

In its sample, this clonotype was seen many times. The V and J genes are TRBV11-2 and TRBJ1-6, with D maybe TRBD1 (5 bases). Germline loops: CDR1 SGHAT, CDR2 FQNNGV. This CDR3 has 16 amino acids. V lost 0 bases to trimming and J lost 8 bases, with 14 bases between them. The CDR3 region has the DNA TGTGCCAGCAGCTTAGAGGCAGGGTCGGCCCATTCACCCCTCCACTTT. Its protein product is CASSLEAGSAHSPLHF.

The chain uses TRBV6-6 and TRBJ2-7; possible D gene TRBD2, 5 bases. Germline V lookup: CDR1 MNHNY, CDR2 SVGAGI (reference sequence). This CDR3 contains 12 residues. With 5 bases removed from V and 10 bases from J, the gap between germline ends came to 15 bases. CDR3 sequence: CASSGESEIQYF. The CDR3, as DNA: TGTGCCAGCAGTGGGGAGTCGGAAATTCAGTACTTC.

This clonotype was seen many times. The J gene is TRBJ2-5, the V gene TRBV12-3 or TRBV12-4, with D unclear. V lost 4 bases, J lost 2 bases, and 8 bases lay in between. The CDR3 totals 13 residues. Written as DNA, the CDR3 is TGTGCCAGCAGTTGGTGGGGTCAAGAGACCCAGTACTTC. It is translated as CASSWWGQETQYF.

The rearrangement links TRBV6-4 to TRBJ1-2; 8 bases line up with TRBD1. J was trimmed by 2 bases and V by 5 bases; bases with no gene match: 1. Germline CDR1 is MRHNA and CDR2 is SNTAGT. This CDR3 contains 13 residues. The CDR3 DNA follows: TGTGCCAGCAGTTGGACAGGGAACTATGGCTACACCTTC. This codes for CASSWTGNYGYTF.

V usage is TRBV25-1 and J usage is TRBJ1-4; D gene uncertain. This CDR3 contains 15 residues. Germline V gives CDR1 MGHDK, CDR2 SYGVNS. V was trimmed by 1 base and J by 8 bases, leaving 14 bases between them. DNA of the CDR3: TGTGCCAGCAGTGAATGGAATAGGGAAGAAGAAAAACTGTTTTTT. Amino acid sequence: CASSEWNREEEKLFF.

This clonotype was counted at least ten times. The chain carries TRBV12-3 or TRBV12-4 and TRBJ2-1; tentatively, D is TRBD1 (6 bases). The V end was cut by 7 bases, the J end by 2 bases, with 15 bases between. CDR3 length: 15 amino acids. The CDR3 sequence: CASTRTGRTYNEQFF. The CDR3 DNA follows: TGTGCCAGCACCCGCACAGGGCGGACCTACAATGAGCAGTTCTTC.

A few counts support this clonotype. This chain connects TRBV25-1 to TRBJ2-5; D not certain. The CDR3 has 13 residues. Germline V lookup: CDR1 MGHDK, CDR2 SYGVNS. V dropped 4 bases and J dropped 4 bases, with 10 bases sitting between them. CDR3 bases: TGTGCCAGCAGTGCCTGGCTTGGAGAGACCCAGTACTTC. As protein: CASSAWLGETQYF.

CDR3 sequence: CASSRGLAGSLYNEQFF. The CDR3 DNA reads as TGCGCCAGCAGCCGAGGACTAGCGGGCAGTCTCTACAATGAGCAGTTCTTC. V and J are TRBV4-1 and TRBJ2-1; 11 bases align to TRBD2. The CDR3 extends over 17 amino acids. V lost 4 bases to trimming and J lost 3 bases; unmatched junction nucleotides: 8. The germline CDR1 and CDR2 sequences are MGHRA and YSYEKL.

The rearrangement links TRBV11-2 to TRBJ1-4; D remains ambiguous. Germline CDR1 SGHAT, CDR2 FQNNGV. The CDR3 runs to 15 residues. V was cut by 1 base and J by 6 bases, with 12 bases left in between. The CDR3 DNA follows: TGTGCCAGCAGCTTAGTCCCGAAGGGTGATGAAAAACTGTTTTTT. It is translated as CASSLVPKGDEKLFF.

This clonotype was picked up many times. The chain employs TRBV12-3 or TRBV12-4 and TRBJ1-3, with D unresolved. V was pared by 4 bases and J by 0 bases, with 16 bases between. This CDR3 comprises 17 residues. As DNA, the CDR3 is TGTGCCAGCAGTTCCCCAAGTCGACTGAACTCTGGAAACACCATATATTTT. It codes for CASSSPSRLNSGNTIYF.

The chain has TRBV20-1 and TRBJ2-5; 11 bases line up with TRBD2. Germline loops: CDR1 DFQATT, CDR2 SNEGSKA (reference sequence). V was clipped by 3 bases and J by 4 bases; unmatched bases: 13. The CDR3 is 17 amino acids. The CDR3 sequence: CSASPGLADLSLETQYF. DNA of the CDR3: TGCAGTGCTAGCCCGGGACTAGCGGATTTGAGTTTAGAGACCCAGTACTTC.

The chain uses TRBV7-9 and TRBJ2-7; TRBD2 agrees at 9 bases. Looked up from germline, CDR1 is SEHNR and CDR2 is FQNEAQ (reference sequence). J gave up 7 bases and V 1 base, and 11 bases lay outside the gene matches. The CDR3 loop spans 16 amino acids. The CDR3 loop reads CASSLEGAGGPGEQYF. The CDR3 DNA sequence: TGTGCCAGCAGCTTAGAGGGGGCGGGAGGGCCGGGGGAGCAGTACTTC.

This chain links TRBV19 with TRBJ1-5; D is unresolved. Germline V gene lookup returns CDR1 LNHDA and CDR2 SQIVND (reference sequence). This CDR3 is built from 15 residues. V dropped 3 bases and J dropped 2 bases, with 11 bases sitting between them. The CDR3, as DNA: TGTGCCAGTAGTATGTTGGGCAGCGGCAATCAGCCCCAGCATTTT. Protein: CASSMLGSGNQPQHF.

The chain couples TRBV10-3 to TRBJ2-7, with TRBD1 matching over 8 bases. The CDR3 contains 14 residues. V lost 8 bases to trimming and J lost 6 bases; unmatched junction nucleotides: 12. Germline V lookup: CDR1 ENHRY, CDR2 SYGVKD. The CDR3, as DNA: TGTGCCATCCGCCCCGGGACAGGACCTGTCGAGCAGTACTTC. The encoded protein is CAIRPGTGPVEQYF.

This clonotype was found a few times. V and J are TRBV12-3 or TRBV12-4 and TRBJ2-2; D is undetermined. The CDR3 loop spans 16 amino acids. V was cut by 4 bases and J by 0 bases, with 12 bases left in between. The CDR3 here is CASSWATPSNTGELFF. In DNA, the CDR3 is TGTGCCAGCAGTTGGGCGACTCCTTCGAACACCGGGGAGCTGTTTTTT.

This chain connects TRBV14 to TRBJ2-3; perhaps TRBD2 as D (6 bases). Germline V gene lookup returns CDR1 SGHDN and CDR2 FVKESK. The CDR3 has 15 residues. V shed 5 bases and J shed 4 bases, with 16 bases lying between them. CDR3 amino acids: CASSAEGWGADTQYF. CDR3 nucleotides: TGTGCCAGCAGCGCGGAGGGATGGGGGGCAGATACGCAGTATTTT.

The rearrangement uses TRBV28 and TRBJ2-1; D is unresolved. CDR3 length equals 14 residues. V was cut by 10 bases and J by 0 bases, with 13 bases left in between. Germline V gives CDR1 MDHEN, CDR2 SYDVKM. The DNA of the CDR3 is TGTGCCACCCAGCCAGCTTCCTCCTACAATGAGCAGTTCTTC. Its protein product is CATQPASSYNEQFF.

This clonotype was seen a few times. The genes are TRBV12-3 or TRBV12-4 and TRBJ2-1; TRBD1 agrees at 8 bases. Trimming removed 11 bases from V and 9 bases from J; junction bases left unmatched: 9. The CDR3 sequence is 12 residues long. The CDR3 DNA is TGTGCCTCGGACAGGGCTGGAACTGAGCAGTTCTTC. It translates to CASDRAGTEQFF.

The chain has TRBV10-3 and TRBJ1-1; D unclear. CDR3 length equals 14 residues. V shed 2 bases and J shed 1 base, with 8 bases lying between them. The germline V gene has CDR1 ENHRY and CDR2 SYGVKD. The CDR3 nucleotides read TGTGCCATCAGTGAGATCTGGGAGAACACTGAAGCTTTCTTT. This codes for CAISEIWENTEAFF.

This clonotype was observed a handful of times. V gene TRBV28 combines with J gene TRBJ1-5, with D possibly matching TRBD1 (5 bases). The CDR3 sequence is 14 residues long. Germline V gene sequence: CDR1 MDHEN, CDR2 SYDVKM. With 8 bases removed from V and 5 bases from J, the gap between germline ends came to 16 bases. The CDR3 reads CASQGPNRDQPQHF. DNA of the CDR3: TGTGCCAGCCAGGGACCGAACCGGGATCAGCCCCAGCATTTT.

This clonotype was counted many times. The chain uses TRBV7-3 and TRBJ2-7, with D perhaps matching TRBD2 (6 bases). V gave up 1 base and J gave up 5 bases, with 9 bases separating them. The CDR3 spans 13 residues. Germline V gives CDR1 SGHTA, CDR2 FQGTGA. The CDR3 spells CASSLNGRHEQYF. The CDR3, as DNA: TGTGCCAGCAGCTTAAACGGGAGACACGAGCAGTACTTC.

This clonotype has a handful of counts. The V call is TRBV20-1, the J call TRBJ1-2; 7 bases are shared with TRBD1. CDR3 size: 12 residues. Germline CDR1 and CDR2: DFQATT and SNEGSKA (reference sequence). CDR3 bases: TGCAGCGCGACAGGGACTAACTATGGCTACACCTTC. It yields the protein CSATGTNYGYTF.